This T cell receptor beta chain emerged from a study of shared clonotypes between healthy human individuals. Overall study findings and caveats: Although depth was large, rarefaction showed that sequencing of the sorted subsets was incomplete. The researchers took only blood, and tissue repertoires probably look different.

For this clone: Its specificity is unknown.

Naivety among CD8 cells was defined by CD45RO negativity and positive CCR7 selection, thereby excluding terminally differentiated effector memory CD45RA+ cells. V was shortened by 0 bases and J by 6 bases, with 12 bases between the two germline ends. The CDR3 runs 14 residues. Germline V gene sequence: CDR1 SGDLS, CDR2 YYNGEE. The material for each subset, its genomic DNA, was split evenly across several immunoSEQ plates. Libraries were prepared by immunoSEQ multiplex PCR; TCRdb keeps only in-frame clonotypes and omits some of them. The data contain more than 2 million clones, 80% to 95% of them singletons.

What was sequenced was naive CD8+ T cells from PBMCs. J is TRBJ1-1 and V is TRBV9; D call uncertain. The sequence derives from a man younger than 35 in good health. Some clones in this sample may be carry-over from other donors' samples. DNA of the CDR3: TGTGCCAGCAGCGTAGCTACGTCCCAGGCTGAAGCTTTCTTT. Amino acids: CASSVATSQAEAFF.